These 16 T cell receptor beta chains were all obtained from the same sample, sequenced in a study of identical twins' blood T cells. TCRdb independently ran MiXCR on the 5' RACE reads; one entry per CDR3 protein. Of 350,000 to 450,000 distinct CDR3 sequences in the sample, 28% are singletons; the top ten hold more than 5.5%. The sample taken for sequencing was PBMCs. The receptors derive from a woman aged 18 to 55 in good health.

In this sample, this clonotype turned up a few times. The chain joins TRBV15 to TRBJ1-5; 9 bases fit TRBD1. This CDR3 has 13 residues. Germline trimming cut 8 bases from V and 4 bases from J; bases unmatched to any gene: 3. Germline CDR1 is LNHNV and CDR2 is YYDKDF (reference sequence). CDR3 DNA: TGTGCCACCCAACAGGGGGCAAATCAGCCCCAGCATTTT. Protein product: CATQQGANQPQHF.

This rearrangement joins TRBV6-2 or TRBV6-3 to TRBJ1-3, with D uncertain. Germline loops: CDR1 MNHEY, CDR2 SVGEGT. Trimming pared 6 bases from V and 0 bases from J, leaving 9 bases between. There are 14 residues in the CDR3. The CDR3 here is CASRSPGSGNTIYF. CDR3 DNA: TGTGCCAGCAGATCGCCAGGCTCTGGAAACACCATATATTTT.

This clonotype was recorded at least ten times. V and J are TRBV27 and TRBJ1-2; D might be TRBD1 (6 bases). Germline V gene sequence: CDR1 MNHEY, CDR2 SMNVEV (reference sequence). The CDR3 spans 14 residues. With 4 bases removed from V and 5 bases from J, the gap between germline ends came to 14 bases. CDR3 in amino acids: CASSYLDRRYGYTF. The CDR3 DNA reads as TGTGCCAGCAGTTACCTGGACAGAAGGTATGGCTACACCTTC.

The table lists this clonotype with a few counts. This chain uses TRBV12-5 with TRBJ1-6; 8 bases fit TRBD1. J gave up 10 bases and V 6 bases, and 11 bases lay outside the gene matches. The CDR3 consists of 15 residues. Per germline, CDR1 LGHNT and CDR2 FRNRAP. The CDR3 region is CASGPDRDAGSPLHF. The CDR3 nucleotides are TGTGCTAGTGGCCCGGACAGGGACGCTGGCTCACCCCTCCACTTT.

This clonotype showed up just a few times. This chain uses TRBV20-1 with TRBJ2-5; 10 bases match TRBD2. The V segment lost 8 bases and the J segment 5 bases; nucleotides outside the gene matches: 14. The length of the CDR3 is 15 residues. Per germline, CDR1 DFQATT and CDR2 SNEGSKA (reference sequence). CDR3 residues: CSSWTSGPTVETQYF. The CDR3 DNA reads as TGCAGTTCCTGGACTAGCGGACCGACAGTGGAGACCCAGTACTTC.

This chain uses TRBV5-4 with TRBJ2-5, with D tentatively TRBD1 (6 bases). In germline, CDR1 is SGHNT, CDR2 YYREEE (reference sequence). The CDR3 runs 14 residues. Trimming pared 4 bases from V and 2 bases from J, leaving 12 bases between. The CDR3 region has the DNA TGTGCCAGCAGCCTAGGACAGACTCAAGAGACCCAGTACTTC. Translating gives CASSLGQTQETQYF.

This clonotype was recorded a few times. The CDR3 loop is CASRRGGPVVNEQFF. The CDR3 bases are TGTGCCAGCAGGCGAGGAGGGCCGGTAGTGAATGAGCAGTTCTTC. The chain couples TRBV6-2 or TRBV6-3 to TRBJ2-1; possibly TRBD2 for D (6 bases). Between the trimmed V and J ends, which lost 6 bases and 7 bases, there was a span of 19 bases. Germline values: CDR1 MNHEY, CDR2 SVGEGT. The CDR3 covers 15 residues.

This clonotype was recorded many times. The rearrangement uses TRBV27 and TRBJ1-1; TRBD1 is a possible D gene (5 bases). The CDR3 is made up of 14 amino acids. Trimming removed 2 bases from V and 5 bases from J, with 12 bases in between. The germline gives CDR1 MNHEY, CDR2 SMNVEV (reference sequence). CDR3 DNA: TGTGCCAGCAGTTTAACCCTTGGGGGGACTGAAGCTTTCTTT. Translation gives CASSLTLGGTEAFF.

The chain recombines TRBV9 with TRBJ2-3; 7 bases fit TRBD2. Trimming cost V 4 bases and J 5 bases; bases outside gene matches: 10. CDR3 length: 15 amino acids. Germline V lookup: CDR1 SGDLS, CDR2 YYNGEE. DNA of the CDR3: TGTGCCAGCAGCTCCGTCCTAGCGGAGGGAGATACGCAGTATTTT. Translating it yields CASSSVLAEGDTQYF. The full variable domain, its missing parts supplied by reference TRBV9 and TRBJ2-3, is DSGVTQTPKHLITATGQRVTLRCSPRSGDLSVYWYQQSLDQGLQFLIQYYNGEERAKGNILERFSAQQFPDLHSELNLSSLELGDSALYFCASSSVLAEGDTQYFGPGTRLTVL.

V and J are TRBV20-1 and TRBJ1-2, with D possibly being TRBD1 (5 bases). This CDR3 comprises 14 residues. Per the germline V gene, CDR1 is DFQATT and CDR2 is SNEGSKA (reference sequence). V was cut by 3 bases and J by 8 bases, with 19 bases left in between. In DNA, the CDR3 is TGCAGTGCTAGTATCCCAGGGTTGGTGGACGGCTACACCTTC. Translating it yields CSASIPGLVDGYTF.

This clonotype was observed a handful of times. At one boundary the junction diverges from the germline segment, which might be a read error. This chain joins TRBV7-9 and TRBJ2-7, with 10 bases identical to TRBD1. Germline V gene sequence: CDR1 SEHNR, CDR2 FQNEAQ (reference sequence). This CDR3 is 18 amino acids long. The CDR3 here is CASSSLLPRGTGVHEQYF. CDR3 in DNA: TGCGCCAGCAGCTCCCTATTACCCCGCGGGACAGGGGTCCACGAGCAGTACTTC.

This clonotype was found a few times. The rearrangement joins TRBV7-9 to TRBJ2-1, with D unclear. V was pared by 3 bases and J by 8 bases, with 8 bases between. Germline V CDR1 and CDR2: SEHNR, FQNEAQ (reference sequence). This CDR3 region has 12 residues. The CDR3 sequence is CASSFTNDEQFF. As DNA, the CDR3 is TGTGCCAGCAGCTTCACCAACGATGAGCAGTTCTTC.

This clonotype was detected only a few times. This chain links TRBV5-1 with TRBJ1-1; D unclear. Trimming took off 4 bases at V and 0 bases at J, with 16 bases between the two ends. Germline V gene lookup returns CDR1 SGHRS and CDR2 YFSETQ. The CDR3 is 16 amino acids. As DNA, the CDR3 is TGCGCCAGCAGCCCCACGTGGGCGAAGATGAACACTGAAGCTTTCTTT. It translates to CASSPTWAKMNTEAFF.

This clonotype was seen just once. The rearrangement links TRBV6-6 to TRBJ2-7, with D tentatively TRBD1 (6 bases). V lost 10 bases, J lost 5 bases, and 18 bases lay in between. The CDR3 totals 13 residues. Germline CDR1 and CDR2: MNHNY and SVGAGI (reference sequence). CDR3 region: CANQAQGTHEQYF. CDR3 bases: TGTGCCAACCAAGCGCAGGGGACACACGAGCAGTACTTC.

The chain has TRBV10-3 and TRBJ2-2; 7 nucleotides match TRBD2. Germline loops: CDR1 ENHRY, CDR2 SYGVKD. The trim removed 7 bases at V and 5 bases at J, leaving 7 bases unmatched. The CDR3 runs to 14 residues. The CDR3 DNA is TGTGCCATCACACCGGCCGGGGGGACCGGGGAGCTGTTTTTT. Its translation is CAITPAGGTGELFF.

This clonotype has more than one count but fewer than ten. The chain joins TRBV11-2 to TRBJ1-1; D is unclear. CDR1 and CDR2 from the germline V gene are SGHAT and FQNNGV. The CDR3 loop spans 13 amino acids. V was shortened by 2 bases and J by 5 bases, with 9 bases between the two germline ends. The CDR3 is CASSLPGRTEAFF. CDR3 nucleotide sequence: TGTGCCAGCAGCTTACCGGGAAGGACTGAAGCTTTCTTT. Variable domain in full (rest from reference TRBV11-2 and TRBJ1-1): EAGVAQSPRYKIIEKRQSVAFWCNPISGHATLYWYQQILGQGPKLLIQFQNNGVVDDSQLPKDRFSAERLKGVDSTLKIQPAKLEDSAVYLCASSLPGRTEAFFGQGTRLTVV.